This note documents a single T cell receptor (beta chain) sequence. It may be a read error: a sequence one base away is much more abundant. This CDR3 is built from 14 residues. TCRdb passed the RT-PCR reads through MiXCR, listing each CDR3 protein once. Among more than 550,000 distinct CDR3 sequences, 12% to 15% were seen once, and the ten largest hold roughly 3.6%. The source is a female donor in good health, serving as a healthy control. The chain recombines TRBV12-3 or TRBV12-4 with TRBJ2-1, with D tentatively TRBD1 or TRBD2 (5 bases each). The sample was memory CD4+ T cells from blood. The DNA for the CDR3 is TGTGCCAGCAGTTCCTCCGGGACCACCGGTGAGCAGTCCTTC. This translates into CASSSSGTTGEQSF.